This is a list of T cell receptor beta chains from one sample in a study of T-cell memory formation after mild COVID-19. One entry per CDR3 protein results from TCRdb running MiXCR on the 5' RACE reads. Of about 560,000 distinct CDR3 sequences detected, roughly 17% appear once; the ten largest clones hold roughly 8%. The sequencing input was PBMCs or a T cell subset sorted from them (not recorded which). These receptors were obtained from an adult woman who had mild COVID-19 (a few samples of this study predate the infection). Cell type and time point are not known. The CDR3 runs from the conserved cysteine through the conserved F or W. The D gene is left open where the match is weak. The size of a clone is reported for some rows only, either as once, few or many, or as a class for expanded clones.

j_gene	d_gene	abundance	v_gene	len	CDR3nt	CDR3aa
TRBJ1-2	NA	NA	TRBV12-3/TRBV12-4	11	TGTGCCAGCAGTTCCGGCCCCTTCGACACCTTC	CASSSGPFDTF
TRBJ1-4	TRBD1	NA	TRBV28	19	TGTGCCAGCAGTCGCCCCCGGAGGAGGCAGGGGGCTCAGCAAGAAAAACTGTTTTTT	CASSRPRRRQGAQQEKLFF
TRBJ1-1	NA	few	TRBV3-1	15	TGTGCCAGCAGCCCTCCTACCCTCGTTGGAACTGAAGCTTTCTTT	CASSPPTLVGTEAFF
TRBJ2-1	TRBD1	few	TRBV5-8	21	TGTGCCAGCAGCTTGAGGAGTGCCGGGACAGGTTTTGCGAGGGAAGACAATGAGCAGTTCTTC	CASSLRSAGTGFAREDNEQFF
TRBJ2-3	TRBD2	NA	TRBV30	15	TGTGCCTGGACTGGGGGGGACTTCCGCACAGATACGCAGTATTTT	CAWTGGDFRTDTQYF
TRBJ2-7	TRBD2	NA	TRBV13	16	TGTGCCAGCAGCCATAGGACTAGCGGGGACACCTACGAGCAGTACTTC	CASSHRTSGDTYEQYF
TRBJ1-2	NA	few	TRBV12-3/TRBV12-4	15	TGTGCCAGCAGTTTAGCGGGAAGAGGGACGGAGGGCTACACCTTC	CASSLAGRGTEGYTF
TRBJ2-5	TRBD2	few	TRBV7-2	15	TGTGCCAGCGGCACTGGTAGCGGGGGTTTAGAGACCCAGTACTTC	CASGTGSGGLETQYF
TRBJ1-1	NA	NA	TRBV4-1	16	TGCGCCAGCAGCCAAGAGATGGGTAAGGGACGCACTGAAGCTTTCTTT	CASSQEMGKGRTEAFF
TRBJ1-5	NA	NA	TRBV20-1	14	TGCAGTGCGCCTTCGACGGGTGGGAATCAGCCCCAGCATTTT	CSAPSTGGNQPQHF
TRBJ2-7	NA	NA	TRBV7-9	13	TGTGCCAGCAGCTTAGCTGGGTACTACGAGCAGTACTTC	CASSLAGYYEQYF
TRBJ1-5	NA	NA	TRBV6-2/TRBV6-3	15	TGTGCCAGCAGTTACTCGGGGAATAGCAATCAGCCCCAGCATTTT	CASSYSGNSNQPQHF
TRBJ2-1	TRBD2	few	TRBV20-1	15	TGCAGTGCTCCAAAACCGGGACTAGCGGACAATGAGCAGTTCTTC	CSAPKPGLADNEQFF
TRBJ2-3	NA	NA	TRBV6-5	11	TGTGCCAGCAGCTTCCCGGGGACGCAGTATTTT	CASSFPGTQYF
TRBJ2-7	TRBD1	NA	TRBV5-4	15	TGTGCCAGCAGCTTGGCCGGACAGGGTACCTACGAGCAGTACTTC	CASSLAGQGTYEQYF
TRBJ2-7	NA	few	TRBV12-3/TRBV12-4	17	TGTGCCAGCAGTTTAGCCCCAGGGGGCGGGGGCCCCTACGAGCAGTACTTC	CASSLAPGGGGPYEQYF
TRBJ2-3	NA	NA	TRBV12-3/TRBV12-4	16	TGTGCCAGCAGTTTACGGACCTACGGGGGCACAGATACGCAGTATTTT	CASSLRTYGGTDTQYF
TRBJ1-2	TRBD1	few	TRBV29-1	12	TGCAGCGCCACCGGACAGGCTCAGGGCTACACCTTC	CSATGQAQGYTF
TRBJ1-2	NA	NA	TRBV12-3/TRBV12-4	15	TGTGCCAGCAGGAGCCCAGGGAGAAGTGCCTATGGCTACACCTTC	CASRSPGRSAYGYTF
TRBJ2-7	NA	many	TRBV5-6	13	TGTGCCAGCAGCCCCCGGGGAAACTACGAGCAGTACTTC	CASSPRGNYEQYF
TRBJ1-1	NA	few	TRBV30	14	TGTGCCTGGAGTAGGGAGTGGGATGGAACTGAAGCTTTCTTT	CAWSREWDGTEAFF
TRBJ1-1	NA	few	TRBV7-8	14	TGTGCCAGCAGCCCGGGCCGGGGGTGGACTGAAGCTTTCTTT	CASSPGRGWTEAFF
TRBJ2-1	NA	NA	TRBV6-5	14	TGTGCCAGCAGTCAGGACGGGTTCTGGGAGGAGCAGTTCTTC	CASSQDGFWEEQFF
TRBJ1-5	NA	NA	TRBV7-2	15	TGTGCCAGCAGCCTCACCGGGACAAACAATCAGCCCCAGCATTTT	CASSLTGTNNQPQHF
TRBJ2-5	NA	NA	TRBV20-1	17	TGCAGTGCTAGAGATCAGCCTCACAGGTGGTTCCCAGAGACCCAGTACTTC	CSARDQPHRWFPETQYF
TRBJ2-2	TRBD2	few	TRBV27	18	TGTGCCAGCAGTTTATTGGGTAGCGGGAGCTTCGGTACCGGGGAGCTGTTTTTT	CASSLLGSGSFGTGELFF
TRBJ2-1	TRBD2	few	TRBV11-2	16	TGTGCCAGCAGCTTAACGCCTAGCGGGGGATTCAATGAGCAGTTCTTC	CASSLTPSGGFNEQFF
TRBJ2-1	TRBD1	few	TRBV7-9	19	TGTGCCAGCAGCCCGCCCCCGGATGGACAGGGGAGCTCCTACAATGAGCAGTTCTTC	CASSPPPDGQGSSYNEQFF
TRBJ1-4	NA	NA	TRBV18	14	TGTGCCAGCTCACCGGGGAGCCTGGGTGAAAAACTGTTTTTT	CASSPGSLGEKLFF
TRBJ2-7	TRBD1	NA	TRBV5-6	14	TGTGCCAGCAGTTCCCGGGACAGGGGGCCCGAGCAGTACTTC	CASSSRDRGPEQYF
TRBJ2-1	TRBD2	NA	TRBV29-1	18	TGCAGCGTTGAAGCACTTCCCGGGGGACTAGCGGGGGACAATGAGCAGTTCTTC	CSVEALPGGLAGDNEQFF
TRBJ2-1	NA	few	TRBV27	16	TGTGCCAGCAGCCGAAGTTACAGGGCCCGGACCAATGAGCAGTTCTTC	CASSRSYRARTNEQFF
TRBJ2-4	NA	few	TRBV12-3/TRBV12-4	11	TGTGCCAGCAGAAAGTCGGACGTTCAGTACTTC	CASRKSDVQYF
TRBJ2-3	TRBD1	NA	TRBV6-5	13	TGTGCCAGCAGCTACGGGACAGTCTTCCCGCAGTATTTT	CASSYGTVFPQYF
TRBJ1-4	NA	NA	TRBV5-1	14	TGCGCCAGCAGTCGAGATCGTGAGGGTGAAAAACTGTTTTTT	CASSRDREGEKLFF
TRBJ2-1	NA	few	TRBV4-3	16	TGCGCCAGCAGCCAAGATTGGGGGACTTTGACCAATGAGCAGTTCTTC	CASSQDWGTLTNEQFF
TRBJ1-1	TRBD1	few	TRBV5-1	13	TGCGCCAGCAGCGAGCCTGACAGGGCTGAAGCTTTCTTT	CASSEPDRAEAFF
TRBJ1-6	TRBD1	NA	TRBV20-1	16	TGCAGTGCTAGGGTGACAGGGGAATCCTATAATTCACCCCTCCACTTT	CSARVTGESYNSPLHF
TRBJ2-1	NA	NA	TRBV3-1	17	TGTGCCAGCAGCCAAGATCTAGGGCAGCTTACGGGGAATGAGCAGTTCTTC	CASSQDLGQLTGNEQFF
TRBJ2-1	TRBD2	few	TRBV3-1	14	TGTGCCAGCAGCCAAGAGGGTAGCGGGGATGAGCAGTTCTTC	CASSQEGSGDEQFF
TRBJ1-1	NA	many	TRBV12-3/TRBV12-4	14	TGTGCCAGCAGTTTAGGAGGGAAGAACACTGAAGCTTTCTTT	CASSLGGKNTEAFF
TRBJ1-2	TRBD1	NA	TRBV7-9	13	TGTGCCAGCAGCACCAGACAGGGTGCTGGCTACACCTTC	CASSTRQGAGYTF
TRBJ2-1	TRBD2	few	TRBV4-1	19	TGCGCCAGCAGCCAATCGGGACTAGCGGGGGGGCTGGGTTACAATGAGCAGTTCTTC	CASSQSGLAGGLGYNEQFF
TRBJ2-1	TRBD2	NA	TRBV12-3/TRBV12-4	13	TGTGCCAGCACCATAGCGGGCTACAATGAGCAGTTCTTC	CASTIAGYNEQFF
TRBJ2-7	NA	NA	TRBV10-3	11	TGTGCCATCAGTGAATCCCACGAGCAGTACTTC	CAISESHEQYF
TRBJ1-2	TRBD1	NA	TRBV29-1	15	TGCAGCGTTGAAGGGACAGGGATCACTAACTATGGCTACACCTTC	CSVEGTGITNYGYTF
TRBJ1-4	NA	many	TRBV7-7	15	TGTGCCAGCAGCCCAAGGCCTGGGAATAATGAAAAACTGTTTTTT	CASSPRPGNNEKLFF
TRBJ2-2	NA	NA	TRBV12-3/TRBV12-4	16	TGTGCCAGCAGTTTAGGGGGCAGGGGCTCCACCGGGGAGCTGTTTTTT	CASSLGGRGSTGELFF
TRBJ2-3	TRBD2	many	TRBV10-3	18	TGTGCCATCAGCGCCGGGACTAGCGGGAGGCCAAGCACAGATACGCAGTATTTT	CAISAGTSGRPSTDTQYF
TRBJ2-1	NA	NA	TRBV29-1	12	TGCAGCGTTGTATTTCGTGGCTATGAGCAGTTCTTC	CSVVFRGYEQFF
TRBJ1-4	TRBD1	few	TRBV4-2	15	TGTGCCAGCAGCCAACCAGACAGGGGAAATGAAAAACTGTTTTTT	CASSQPDRGNEKLFF
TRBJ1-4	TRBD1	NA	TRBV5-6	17	TGTGCCAGCAGCTTGCGAGGGGGCGGTATAGGTAATGAAAAACTGTTTTTT	CASSLRGGGIGNEKLFF
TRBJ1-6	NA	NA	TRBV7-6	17	TGTGCCAGCAGCTTATATGGGTTCGGGGGTGGTAATTCACCCCTCCACTTT	CASSLYGFGGGNSPLHF